A selection of T cell receptor beta chains follows, all from one sample in a study of human T cells and chemical hapten exposure. One entry per CDR3 protein results from TCRdb running MiXCR on the RACE reads. The data show about 190,000 distinct CDR3 sequences, more than 20% seen once. This material consisted of whole blood, taken in connection with sensitization to the hapten diphenylcyclopropenone (DPC). These receptors all stem from a woman between 35 and 50 years old with alopecia areata. Some clones in this sample may be carry-over from other donors' samples. Both conserved end residues are part of each CDR3. The D gene is left open where the match is weak. The size field is filled for only some rows; it gives once, few, many or a size class.

TRBV6-2/TRBV6-3	-	-	TRBJ2-6	TGTGCCAGCAGTCCGGGGGGCACTGGGGCCAACGTCCTGACTTTC	CASSPGGTGANVLTF
TRBV20-1	-	-	TRBJ2-7	TGCAGTGCTAGCGGGACTGCCTACGAGCAGTACTTC	CSASGTAYEQYF
TRBV7-9	few	-	TRBJ1-1	TGTGCCAGCAGCTTAGGCACAGTGTACACTGAAGCTTTCTTT	CASSLGTVYTEAFF
TRBV3-1	-	-	TRBJ2-1	TGTGCCAGCAGCCAAGGGCGGAACAATGAGCAGTTCTTC	CASSQGRNNEQFF
TRBV4-2	-	-	TRBJ1-4	TGTGCCAGCAGCCAAGCCGACGGCCTAACTAATGAAAAACTGTTTTTT	CASSQADGLTNEKLFF
TRBV7-9	few	-	TRBJ1-5	TGTGCCAGCAGCTTAGTGGGTACCATCGAAGGGCAGCCCCAGCATTTT	CASSLVGTIEGQPQHF
TRBV10-3	many	-	TRBJ2-1	TGTGCCATCAGCCGGGCCGATTACAATGAGCAGTTCTTC	CAISRADYNEQFF
TRBV10-3	-	-	TRBJ2-4	TGTGCCATCTCCCATGAACTCGCCAAAAACATTCAGTACTTC	CAISHELAKNIQYF
TRBV5-6	once	-	TRBJ2-3	TGTGCCAGCAGCAACGGACGGCGAGATACGCAGTATTTT	CASSNGRRDTQYF
TRBV6-6	-	TRBD1	TRBJ2-1	TGTGCCAGCAGTTACAGCACCCGGGACAGGAGACGGGGGTCCTACAATGAGCAGTTCTTC	CASSYSTRDRRRGSYNEQFF
TRBV12-3/TRBV12-4	-	TRBD1	TRBJ1-1	TGTGCCAGCAGTTTCGACAGGGGGAACACTGAAGCTTTCTTT	CASSFDRGNTEAFF
TRBV15	-	-	TRBJ1-4	TGTGCCACCAGCTTTGGGACCGGGGTTGCAACTAATGAAAAACTGTTTTTT	CATSFGTGVATNEKLFF
TRBV29-1	-	-	TRBJ2-5	TGCAGCGTTATGGGACCGTACCAAGAGACCCAGTACTTC	CSVMGPYQETQYF
TRBV18	-	-	TRBJ1-1	TGTGCCAGCTCACCAAAGGACATCCCGATGAACACTGAAGCTTTCTTT	CASSPKDIPMNTEAFF
TRBV4-3	-	-	TRBJ1-4	TGCGCCAGCAGCTTCAGGACAGCCGGTGAAAAACTGTTTTTT	CASSFRTAGEKLFF
TRBV2	-	-	TRBJ2-1	TGTGCCAGCAATAAAGGGGAGTACAATGAGCAGTTCTTC	CASNKGEYNEQFF
TRBV29-1	-	-	TRBJ2-3	TGCAGCGTTGATGCGGCCGGGCCCACAGATACGCAGTATTTT	CSVDAAGPTDTQYF
TRBV6-5	few	-	TRBJ1-2	TGTGCCAGCAGCCAAGGATCTAACTATGGCTACACCTTC	CASSQGSNYGYTF
TRBV4-2	-	-	TRBJ1-5	TGTGCCAGCAGCCAAGATTGGGACGTACAGCCCCAGCATTTT	CASSQDWDVQPQHF
TRBV12-3/TRBV12-4	few	TRBD1	TRBJ1-2	TGTGCCAGCAGCACCCAACTAGGACAGGGCTATGGCTACACCTTC	CASSTQLGQGYGYTF
TRBV7-9	-	TRBD1	TRBJ2-7	TGTGCCAGCAGCTTAGGCCGGGACAGCAGCTACGAGCAGTACTTC	CASSLGRDSSYEQYF
TRBV6-2/TRBV6-3	few	-	TRBJ2-3	TGTGCCAGCACAGAGGGGAGCACAGATACGCAGTATTTT	CASTEGSTDTQYF